This entry features one T cell receptor (beta chain) sequence. Its antigen is not identified. This entry is derived from a study of T cell responses to AZD1222 COVID-19 vaccine. General study results and limits: Females made up more of the donors, who were largely white British, and clonal diversity may have come out too low. Targets within unmutated variant regions were reportedly found for nearly half of spike-specific TCRs. Spike-specific TCR depth and breadth grew after two AZD1222 doses. The study sampled repertoires only after the peak T cell response.

The protocol was immunoSEQ multiplex PCR, while the TCRdb copy is restricted to in-frame clones and leaves out a portion. The sample has 150,000 to 200,000 clones, 90% seen once. CDR1 KGHSH and CDR2 LQKENI come from the germline V gene. V trimming: 5 bases; J trimming: 4 bases; junction bases outside the gene matches: 5. The CDR3 is made up of 14 amino acids. The sample consisted of peripheral blood, taken 28 days after the second dose of the MenACWY control vaccine. The source of this sequence is an adult who received the MenACWY meningococcal vaccine as a control. The chain joins TRBV18 to TRBJ2-7; TRBD1 matches at 10 bases. This chain's CDR3 is CASSVWTGGYEQYF. CDR3 DNA: TGTGCCAGCTCAGTATGGACAGGGGGTTACGAGCAGTACTTC.